This TCR beta chain was profiled in a study of T cells in Graves' hyperthyroidism and ophthalmopathy. This CDR3 contains 16 residues. Germline V gene data show CDR1 as SEHNR and CDR2 as FQNEAQ (reference sequence). Losses at the gene ends were 2 bases for V and 5 bases for J; bases not matched to a gene: 11. RNA transcripts served as the template for amplifying TCR beta CDR3 regions. Researchers ran a first-round RT-PCR on the TCR CDR3 using the HTBI primer set. TCRdb re-called the multiplex PCR reads through MiXCR, storing one row per CDR3 protein. The repertoire holds 600,000 to 700,000 distinct CDR3 sequences, with less than 45% as singletons. Study outcomes and limitations: Ophthalmopathy was distinguished from stable hyperthyroidism by 13 V-J signatures. Ophthalmopathy, which appeared later, was predicted by the model a median roughly 6.5 months before onset. Most thyroid-expanded clonotypes above 0.001 were also found in blood.

A note on this clonotype: Its target is not known.

Diagnostic assessment was based on clinical symptoms, serum thyroxine and TRAb, thyroid ultrasound and orbital computed tomography. Sequencing was performed on peripheral blood or thyroid tissue (not recorded which). The chain is built from TRBV7-9 and TRBJ2-7, with 8 bases fitting TRBD2. This clonotype originated in an adult man with Graves' disease, either hyperthyroidism or ophthalmopathy (not recorded which). The CDR3 reads CASSLTVAGGADEQYF. The CDR3 bases are TGTGCCAGCAGCTTAACCGTTGCGGGGGGCGCGGACGAGCAGTACTTC. Variable domain in full (rest from reference TRBV7-9 and TRBJ2-7): DTGVSQNPRHKITKRGQNVTFRCDPISEHNRLYWYRQTLGQGPEFLTYFQNEAQLEKSRLLSDRFSAERPKGSFSTLEIQRTEQGDSAMYLCASSLTVAGGADEQYFGPGTRLTVT.